The clone carrying this T cell receptor beta chain was recorded only once. No antigen is known for it. Sorting based on CD45RO/CCR7/CD25/CD127/CD95/CD27 separated CD4+ naive, central memory, regulatory and stem cell-like memory cells. The data are from a study of beta chain features in type 1 diabetes. Whole-study results and caveats: Type 1 diabetes patients had TCRB CDR3s that were shorter (moderately but significantly so) in all four CD4+ subsets.

Expressed TCRB transcripts got sequenced, as all isolated RNA was reverse transcribed. Data came from immunoSEQ multiplex PCR; TCRdb stores just in-frame clones and leaves some out. Among 240,000 or so clones listed, about 20% were seen once. Sequencing input: naive CD4+ T cells from blood. The receptor's source is a woman aged 35 to 49 with type 1 diabetes.

Here the CDR3 reads CASSLFPEAEAFF. Written as DNA, the CDR3 is TGTGCCAGCAGTTTGTTTCCCGAGGCTGAAGCTTTCTTT. The V gene is TRBV27, the J gene TRBJ1-1; D is uncertain. The CDR3 is 13 amino acids. CDR1 and CDR2 from the germline V gene are MNHEY and SMNVEV (reference sequence). The V and J ends lost 3 bases and 6 bases respectively, with 11 bases between them.